These T cell receptor beta chains were read from a single sample in a study of T cell responses to AZD1222 COVID-19 vaccine. Libraries were prepared by immunoSEQ multiplex PCR; TCRdb keeps only in-frame clonotypes and omits some of them. This table holds some 120,000 clones, roughly 84% found once. The material was peripheral blood, obtained on day 0 of AZD1222 vaccination. The source of these receptors is an adult in good health. CDR3s include the opening cysteine and the closing phenylalanine or tryptophan. A D gene is named only where the DNA matches it firmly. Clone size is not always given. Where it is, it says once, few, many or a class for expanded clones.

clone size,D gene,V gene,J gene,CDR3 protein,CDR3 DNA
.,.,TRBV9,TRBJ1-2,CASSVSGVPKGYTF,TGTGCCAGCAGCGTATCTGGGGTTCCAAAAGGCTACACCTTC
.,.,TRBV28,TRBJ1-1,CASSPGGRANTEAFF,TGTGCCAGCAGCCCGGGGGGGAGAGCGAACACTGAAGCTTTCTTT
.,TRBD1,TRBV7-8,TRBJ2-6,CASSLRTGGLSGANVLTF,TGTGCCAGCAGCTTAAGGACAGGGGGCTTATCTGGGGCCAACGTCCTGACTTTC
.,TRBD1,TRBV19,TRBJ2-2,CASTPRGQGATGELFF,TGTGCCAGTACCCCTCGGGGACAGGGGGCGACCGGGGAGCTGTTTTTT
.,.,TRBV5-4,TRBJ2-3,CASSEPGPQITDTQYF,TGTGCCAGCAGCGAACCGGGACCTCAAATCACAGATACGCAGTATTTT
.,TRBD1,TRBV4-1,TRBJ1-1,CASSQESVRGQGAFF,TGCGCCAGCAGCCAAGAATCGGTCAGGGGGCAGGGAGCTTTCTTT
few,.,TRBV10-3,TRBJ2-3,CAINLDVRDTQYF,TGTGCCATCAACCTGGACGTGAGGGATACGCAGTATTTT
.,.,TRBV4-2,TRBJ1-4,CASSQGDSNEKLFF,TGTGCCAGCAGCCAAGGGGACTCCAATGAAAAACTGTTTTTT
once,.,TRBV7-9,TRBJ1-5,CASSLTDNQPQHF,TGTGCCAGCAGCTTGACAGATAATCAGCCCCAGCATTTT
.,.,TRBV27,TRBJ2-7,CASSKGYEQYF,TGTGCCAGCAGTAAAGGGTACGAGCAGTACTTC
.,.,TRBV2,TRBJ1-1,CASVWDGMNTEAFF,TGTGCCAGCGTGTGGGACGGAATGAACACTGAAGCTTTCTTT
.,.,TRBV27,TRBJ2-7,CASSLLGRSYEQYF,TGTGCCAGCAGTTTATTGGGCCGGTCCTACGAGCAGTACTTC
.,TRBD2,TRBV14,TRBJ2-7,CASSQGGTSGGSYEQYF,TGTGCCAGCAGCCAAGGAGGGACTAGCGGGGGTTCCTACGAGCAGTACTTC
once,TRBD1,TRBV5-1,TRBJ1-1,CASSLEGGVTEAFF,TGCGCCAGCAGCTTGGAAGGGGGCGTCACTGAAGCTTTCTTT
.,.,TRBV30,TRBJ1-4,CAWSSAGVEKLFF,TGTGCCTGGAGTTCGGCAGGGGTTGAAAAACTGTTTTTT
.,.,TRBV5-6,TRBJ2-4,CASRAGLSLPIQYF,TGTGCCAGCAGGGCGGGACTCTCTCTTCCCATTCAGTACTTC
.,.,TRBV4-1,TRBJ2-1,CASSQEGMDEQFF,TGCGCCAGCAGCCAGGAGGGTATGGATGAGCAGTTCTTC
once,TRBD1,TRBV27,TRBJ1-1,CASSRRQGAMNTEAFF,TGTGCCAGCAGTAGACGACAGGGGGCCATGAACACTGAAGCTTTCTTT
.,TRBD1,TRBV7-9,TRBJ1-1,CASSPQQGPNTEAFF,TGTGCCAGCAGCCCTCAACAGGGGCCGAACACTGAAGCTTTCTTT
.,.,TRBV27,TRBJ2-1,CASSLGLHSYNEQFF,TGTGCCAGCAGTTTAGGACTCCACTCCTACAATGAGCAGTTCTTC
.,.,TRBV7-3,TRBJ2-4,CASSLSGSQNIQYF,TGTGCCAGCAGCTTATCCGGTTCTCAAAACATTCAGTACTTC
.,.,TRBV19,TRBJ2-6,CASSIEQGHSGANVLTF,TGTGCCAGTAGTATAGAACAGGGCCACTCTGGGGCCAACGTCCTGACTTTC
.,.,TRBV7-3,TRBJ1-6,CASSLGESRSPLHF,TGTGCCAGCAGCTTAGGAGAGTCTCGTTCACCCCTCCACTTT
.,.,TRBV2,TRBJ1-2,CASSEARMYGYTF,TGTGCCAGCAGTGAAGCCCGAATGTATGGCTACACCTTC
.,.,TRBV5-8,TRBJ1-6,CASTKKSSYNSPLHF,TGTGCCAGCACCAAAAAGAGCTCCTATAATTCACCCCTCCACTTT
.,.,TRBV19,TRBJ1-4,CASSIARATNEKLFF,TGTGCCAGTAGTATAGCCCGTGCAACTAATGAAAAACTGTTTTTT
.,TRBD1,TRBV11-2,TRBJ1-2,CASSHRQGNPYGYTF,TGTGCCAGCAGCCACAGACAGGGGAATCCCTATGGCTACACCTTC
.,.,TRBV5-4,TRBJ2-1,CASREGLSQYNEQFF,TGTGCCAGCAGAGAAGGACTATCGCAGTACAATGAGCAGTTCTTC
.,TRBD1,TRBV27,TRBJ1-1,CASGTGVNTEAFF,TGTGCCAGCGGGACAGGAGTGAACACTGAAGCTTTCTTT
.,.,TRBV18,TRBJ2-1,CASSQSANEQFF,TGTGCCAGCTCACAGAGCGCGAATGAGCAGTTCTTC
.,.,TRBV5-8,TRBJ2-3,CASSLGGGWSTDTQYF,TGTGCCAGCAGCTTGGGAGGGGGTTGGAGCACAGATACGCAGTATTTT
.,.,TRBV10-3,TRBJ1-5,CAISEGERDASWAQHF,TGTGCCATCAGTGAGGGGGAGAGGGACGCCAGCTGGGCCCAGCATTTT
few,.,TRBV2,TRBJ1-5,CASSDLRGNQPQHF,TGTGCCAGCAGTGACCTGAGGGGCAATCAGCCCCAGCATTTT
.,TRBD1,TRBV28,TRBJ1-4,CASIRTGYEKLFF,TGTGCCAGCATTCGGACAGGATATGAAAAACTGTTTTTT
few,.,TRBV28,TRBJ2-7,CASSLQVDEQYF,TGTGCCAGCAGTTTACAGGTGGACGAGCAGTACTTC
.,.,TRBV27,TRBJ2-7,CASSLSPTSYEQYF,TGTGCCAGCAGTTTATCCCCGACTAGCTACGAGCAGTACTTC
.,.,TRBV11-1,TRBJ2-1,CASSLKRDLFF,TGTGCCAGCAGCTTAAAGAGAGATCTGTTCTTC
few,.,TRBV29-1,TRBJ1-4,CSAGDGNEKLFF,TGCAGCGCTGGGGACGGCAATGAAAAACTGTTTTTT
many,TRBD2,TRBV28,TRBJ2-7,CASSSSGESSYEQYF,TGTGCCAGCAGTTCTAGCGGGGAGAGCTCCTACGAGCAGTACTTC
.,.,TRBV5-1,TRBJ1-1,CASSSAEPTEAFF,TGCGCCAGCAGCTCGGCTGAGCCCACTGAAGCTTTCTTT
.,TRBD1,TRBV12-3/TRBV12-4,TRBJ2-5,CASSARGKETQYF,TGTGCCAGCAGTGCCAGGGGGAAGGAGACCCAGTACTTC
.,.,TRBV12-3/TRBV12-4,TRBJ1-2,CASSLGWGGGYTF,TGTGCCAGCAGTTTAGGTTGGGGAGGAGGCTACACCTTC
few,TRBD1,TRBV6-5,TRBJ1-2,CASSYVRTGGGYGYTF,TGTGCCAGCAGTTACGTTAGGACAGGGGGAGGCTATGGCTACACCTTC